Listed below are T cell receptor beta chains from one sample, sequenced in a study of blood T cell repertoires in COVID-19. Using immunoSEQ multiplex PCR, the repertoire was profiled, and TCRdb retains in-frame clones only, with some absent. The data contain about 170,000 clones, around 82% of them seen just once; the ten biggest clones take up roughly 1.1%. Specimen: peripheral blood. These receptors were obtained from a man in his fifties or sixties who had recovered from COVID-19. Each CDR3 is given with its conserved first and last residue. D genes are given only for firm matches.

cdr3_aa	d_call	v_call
CASSESSGGGWGTEAFF	TRBD1	TRBV25-1
CASSVQLGNTEAFF	.	TRBV19
CASRDRGPGELFF	TRBD1	TRBV7-9
CAWSDGQGGQPQHF	TRBD1	TRBV30
CASSLAGHLYGYTF	.	TRBV11-2
CAWSTGGGAPREQFF	.	TRBV30
CASSPRTSGGAGKETQYF	TRBD2	TRBV4-2
CASSLELAGGFTDDNEQFF	TRBD2	TRBV7-7
CASSLVATSGGKQYF	TRBD2	TRBV5-1
CASSPRGQETQYF	.	TRBV3-1/TRBV3-2
CASSSRQANSGANVLTF	.	TRBV12-1
CASTSDRGAPYGYTF	.	TRBV11-2
CASSLTRHGSGNTIYF	.	TRBV7-6